These 13 T cell receptor beta chains were sequenced from one sample in a study of STAT5B mutations in CD4+ large granular lymphocyte leukemia (dated by TCRdb to the early 2020s). Library method: the immunoSEQ multiplex PCR assay. TCRdb mirrors the immuneACCESS table, restricted to in-frame sequences. Some clones are absent from its copies; in checked studies, under half trace to an unresolved V gene, and the reason for the others is unknown. The table for this sample lists tens of thousands of clones; over 70% of them were counted only once. About 4.2% of the sample goes to the ten largest clones. The material sequenced was CD4+ T cells from blood buffy coats. These receptors all come from a human donor in good health.

The chain has TRBV5-1 and TRBJ2-3; 9 bases fit TRBD1. J gave up 2 bases and V 7 bases, and 8 bases lay outside the gene matches. CDR1 is SGHRS and CDR2 is YFSETQ in the germline V gene. The CDR3 covers 15 residues. CDR3 amino acids: CASGRTGEVTDTQYF. CDR3 sequence (DNA): TGCGCCAGCGGTAGGACAGGGGAAGTCACAGATACGCAGTATTTT. Full variable domain (outside the CDR3, taken from reference TRBV5-1 and TRBJ2-3): KAGVTQTPRYLIKTRGQQVTLSCSPISGHRSVSWYQQTPGQGLQFLFEYFSETQRNKGNFPGRFSGRQFSNSRSEMNVSTLELGDSALYLCASGRTGEVTDTQYFGPGTRLTVL.

This sequence joins TRBV5-4 and TRBJ2-7; the D gene is possibly TRBD2 (6 bases). The CDR3 runs 13 residues. CDR1 SGHNT and CDR2 YYREEE come from the germline V gene (reference sequence). Trimming removed 1 base from V and 7 bases from J, with 12 bases in between. This chain's CDR3 is CASSLIGGIEQYF. The CDR3 DNA is TGTGCCAGCAGCTTGATTGGGGGGATAGAGCAGTACTTC.

The chain carries TRBV15 and TRBJ2-3, with D uncertain. In germline, CDR1 is LNHNV, CDR2 YYDKDF (reference sequence). V gave up 1 base and J gave up 1 base, with 9 bases separating them. The CDR3 covers 15 residues. CDR3 residues: CATSRAFKGTDTQYF. CDR3 nucleotide sequence: TGTGCCACCAGCAGAGCTTTTAAAGGCACAGATACGCAGTATTTT. The full variable domain, rest sourced from reference TRBV15 and TRBJ2-3, is DAMVIQNPRYQVTQFGKPVTLSCSQTLNHNVMYWYQQKSSQAPKLLFHYYDKDFNNEADTPDNFQSRRPNTSFCFLDIRSPGLGDTAMYLCATSRAFKGTDTQYFGPGTRLTVL.

This clone showed up just once. The chain has TRBV30 and TRBJ1-6; tentative D call: TRBD1 (5 bases). From germline, CDR1 is GTSNPN and CDR2 SVGIG (reference sequence). The CDR3 spans 12 residues. V was pared by 3 bases and J by 11 bases, with 11 bases between. The CDR3 reads CAWRQTGPPLHF. Written as DNA, the CDR3 is TGTGCCTGGAGACAAACGGGGCCACCCCTCCACTTT.

This chain connects TRBV7-9 to TRBJ1-6, with D perhaps matching TRBD1 (5 bases). CDR3 length equals 14 residues. CDR1 is SEHNR, CDR2 FQNEAQ, per germline (reference sequence). The V end lost 5 bases, the J end lost 8 bases, and 13 bases lay between the germline ends. CDR3 coding DNA: TGTGCCAGCAGCCGCCGGGACGGAGATTCACCCCTCCACTTT. It specifies CASSRRDGDSPLHF. Full variable domain (missing parts from reference TRBV7-9 and TRBJ1-6): DTGVSQNPRHKITKRGQNVTFRCDPISEHNRLYWYRQTLGQGPEFLTYFQNEAQLEKSRLLSDRFSAERPKGSFSTLEIQRTEQGDSAMYLCASSRRDGDSPLHFGNGTRLTVT.

Note on this clone: One end of the junction varies from germline; a read error may be responsible. The V gene is TRBV11-3, the J gene TRBJ2-5; unclear D gene. Germline-derived CDR1 and CDR2 are SGHNT and YENEEA. This CDR3 region has 14 residues. The CDR3 protein is CASSPPPGQVTQYF. The CDR3 DNA reads as TGTGCCAGCAGTCCGCCCCCGGGCCAAGTGACCCAGTACTTC.

The J gene is TRBJ2-6, the V gene TRBV7-9; possible D gene TRBD1, 6 bases. The CDR3 is 17 residues long. Trimming removed 5 bases from V and 1 base from J, with 15 bases in between. Germline values: CDR1 SEHNR, CDR2 FQNEAQ (reference sequence). In DNA form, the CDR3 reads TGTGCCAGCAGCGTGCAGGGGTACCCTTCTGGGGCCAACGTCCTGACTTTC. Its translation is CASSVQGYPSGANVLTF.

This clone came up a few times. V gene TRBV7-8 combines with J gene TRBJ1-1, with TRBD1 matching over 8 bases. V shed 0 bases and J 1 base; nucleotides not matched to a gene: 4. The CDR3 has 16 amino acids. CDR1 SGHVS and CDR2 FQNEAQ come from the germline V gene. The chain's CDR3 is CASSLADRGGNTEAFF. The DNA for the CDR3 is TGTGCCAGCAGCTTAGCCGACAGGGGCGGGAACACTGAAGCTTTCTTT.

This rearrangement joins TRBV9 to TRBJ1-2; the match to TRBD1 covers 8 bases. J lost 5 bases, V lost 3 bases, and 6 bases had no gene match. The CDR3 runs to 14 residues. Germline-derived CDR1 and CDR2 are SGDLS and YYNGEE. The CDR3 is CASSAVQGEYGYTF. Written as DNA, the CDR3 is TGTGCCAGCAGCGCCGTACAGGGGGAGTATGGCTACACCTTC.

The V call is TRBV6-1, the J call TRBJ1-4; 10 bases are shared with TRBD1. The CDR3 contains 12 residues. J lost 10 bases, V lost 6 bases, and 2 bases had no gene match. In germline, CDR1 is MNHNS, CDR2 SASEGT. CDR3 bases: TGTGCCAGCAGGGGGGACAGGGGAAAACTGTTTTTT. This encodes CASRGDRGKLFF.

The rearrangement joins TRBV11-2 to TRBJ2-7; possible D gene TRBD2, 5 bases. CDR3 length: 15 amino acids. Germline assignment: CDR1 SGHAT and CDR2 FQNNGV. The V end lost 0 bases, the J end lost 2 bases, and 11 bases lay between the germline ends. CDR3 protein: CASSLDSRGAYEQYF. The CDR3 DNA reads as TGTGCCAGCAGCTTAGATTCACGGGGAGCCTACGAGCAGTACTTC.

V usage is TRBV28 and J usage is TRBJ2-1, with TRBD2 identical over 11 bases. Germline CDR1 is MDHEN and CDR2 is SYDVKM. The CDR3 sequence is 16 residues long. The trim removed 7 bases at V and 7 bases at J, leaving 12 bases unmatched. Here the CDR3 reads CASTIGGASGRNEQFF. The CDR3 nucleotides read TGTGCCAGCACCATAGGTGGGGCTAGCGGGAGGAATGAGCAGTTCTTC.

Worth noting for this clone: Other DNA sequences in the sample encode the same CDR3. This rearrangement joins TRBV6-5 to TRBJ1-4; D not resolved. CDR1 and CDR2 from the germline V gene are MNHEY and SVGAGI. CDR3 length equals 14 residues. V lost 6 bases, J lost 0 bases, and 8 bases lay in between. The CDR3 DNA sequence: TGTGCCAGCAGGGTGGAGGCAACTAATGAAAAACTGTTTTTT. As protein: CASRVEATNEKLFF.